This T cell receptor (beta chain) stems from a study of T cell responses to AZD1222 COVID-19 vaccine. The study's findings and limits: The study reported that nearly half of spike-specific TCRs target unmutated variant regions. Dominant CD4 TCR responses targeted spike regions 160-218 and 743-854.

V gave up 6 bases and J gave up 5 bases; unmatched junction bases: 8. Germline loops: CDR1 MNHEY, CDR2 SVGAGI. There are 14 residues in the CDR3. About this clone itself: The antigen remains undetermined.

The assay was immunoSEQ multiplex PCR, and TCRdb's table has in-frame clones only and misses some. The sample records about 110,000 clones, 70% to 90% being singletons. This receptor was taken from an adult in good health. This rearrangement joins TRBV6-5 to TRBJ1-1; TRBD1 matches 8 bases. This specimen was peripheral blood, taken on day 0 of AZD1222 vaccination. The CDR3 loop is CASRTGQGRTEAFF. CDR3 coding DNA: TGTGCCAGCAGAACCGGACAGGGTAGGACTGAAGCTTTCTTT.